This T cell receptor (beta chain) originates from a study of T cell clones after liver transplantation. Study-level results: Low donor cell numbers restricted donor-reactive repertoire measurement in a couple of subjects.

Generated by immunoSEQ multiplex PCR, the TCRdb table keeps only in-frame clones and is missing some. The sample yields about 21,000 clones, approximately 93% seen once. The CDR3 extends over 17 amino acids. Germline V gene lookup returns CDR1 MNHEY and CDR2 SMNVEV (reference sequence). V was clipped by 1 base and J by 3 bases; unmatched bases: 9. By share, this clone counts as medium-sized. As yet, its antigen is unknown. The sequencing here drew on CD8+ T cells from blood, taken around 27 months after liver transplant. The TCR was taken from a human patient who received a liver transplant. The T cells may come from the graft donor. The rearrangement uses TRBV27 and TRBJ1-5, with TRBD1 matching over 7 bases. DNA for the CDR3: TGTGCCAGCAGTTTATACGGCGACAGGGCTTTCAATCAGCCCCAGCATTTT. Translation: CASSLYGDRAFNQPQHF.